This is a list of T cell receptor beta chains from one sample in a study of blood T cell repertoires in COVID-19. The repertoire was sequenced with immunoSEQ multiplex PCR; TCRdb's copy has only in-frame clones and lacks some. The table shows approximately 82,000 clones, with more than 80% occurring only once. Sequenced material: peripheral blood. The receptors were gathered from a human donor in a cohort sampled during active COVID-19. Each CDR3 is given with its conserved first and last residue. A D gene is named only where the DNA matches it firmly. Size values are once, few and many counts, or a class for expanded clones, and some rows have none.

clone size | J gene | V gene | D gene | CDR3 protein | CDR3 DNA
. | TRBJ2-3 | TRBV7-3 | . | CASSAGSRGTDTQYF | TGTGCCAGCAGCGCCGGGTCAAGAGGGACAGATACGCAGTATTTT
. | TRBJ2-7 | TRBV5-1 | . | CASSWDFSYEQYF | TGCGCCAGCAGCTGGGACTTCTCCTACGAGCAGTACTTC
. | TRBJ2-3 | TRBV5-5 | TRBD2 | CASSPPLAGGSDTQYF | TGTGCCAGCAGCCCACCGCTAGCGGGGGGGTCAGATACGCAGTATTTT
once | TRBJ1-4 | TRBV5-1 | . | CASSPGTTNEKLFF | TGCGCCAGCAGCCCAGGGACAACTAATGAAAAACTGTTTTTT
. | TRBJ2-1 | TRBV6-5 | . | CATLGGTYNEQFF | TGTGCCACCCTCGGGGGAACCTACAATGAGCAGTTCTTC
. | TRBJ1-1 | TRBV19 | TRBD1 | CASSIPGQAPGTEAFF | TGTGCCAGTAGTATCCCGGGACAGGCCCCGGGGACTGAAGCTTTCTTT
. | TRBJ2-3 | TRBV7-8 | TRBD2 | CASSFGLALADTQYF | TGTGCCAGCAGCTTTGGACTAGCCCTGGCAGATACGCAGTATTTT
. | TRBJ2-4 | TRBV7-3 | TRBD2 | CASSLLAGAKNIQYF | TGTGCCAGCAGCTTACTAGCGGGGGCCAAAAACATTCAGTACTTC
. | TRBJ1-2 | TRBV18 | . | CASSPSNYGYTF | TGTGCCAGCTCACCATCGAACTATGGCTACACCTTC
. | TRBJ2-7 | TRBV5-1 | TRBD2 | CASSWEGTEQYF | TGCGCCAGCAGCTGGGAGGGTACCGAGCAGTACTTC
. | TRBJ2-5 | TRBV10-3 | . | CAISGGLSTETQYF | TGTGCCATCAGTGGGGGCCTCTCAACAGAGACCCAGTACTTC